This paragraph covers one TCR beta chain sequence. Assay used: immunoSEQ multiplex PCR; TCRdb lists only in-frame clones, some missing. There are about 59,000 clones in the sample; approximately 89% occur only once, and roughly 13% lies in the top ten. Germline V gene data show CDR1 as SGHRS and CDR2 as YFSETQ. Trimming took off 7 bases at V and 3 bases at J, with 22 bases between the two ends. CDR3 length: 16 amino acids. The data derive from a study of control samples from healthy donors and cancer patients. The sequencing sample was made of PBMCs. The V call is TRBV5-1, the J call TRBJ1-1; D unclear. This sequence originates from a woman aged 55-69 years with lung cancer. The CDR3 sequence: CASGTSGPAYDTEAFF. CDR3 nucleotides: TGCGCCAGCGGAACCTCCGGACCCGCCTATGACACTGAAGCTTTCTTT.